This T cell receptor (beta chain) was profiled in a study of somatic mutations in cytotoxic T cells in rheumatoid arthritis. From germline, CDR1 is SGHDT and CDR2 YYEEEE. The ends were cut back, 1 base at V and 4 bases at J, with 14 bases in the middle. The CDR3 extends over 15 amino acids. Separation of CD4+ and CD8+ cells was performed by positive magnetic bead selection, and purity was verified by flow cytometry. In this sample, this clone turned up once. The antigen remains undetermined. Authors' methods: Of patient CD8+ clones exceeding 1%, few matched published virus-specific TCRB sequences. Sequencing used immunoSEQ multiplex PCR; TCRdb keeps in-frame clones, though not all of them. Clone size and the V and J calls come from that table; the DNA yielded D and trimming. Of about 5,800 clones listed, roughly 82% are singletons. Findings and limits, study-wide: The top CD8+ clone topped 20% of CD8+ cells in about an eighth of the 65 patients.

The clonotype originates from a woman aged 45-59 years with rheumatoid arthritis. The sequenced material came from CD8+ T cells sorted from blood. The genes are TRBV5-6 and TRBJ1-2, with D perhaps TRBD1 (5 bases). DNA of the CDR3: TGTGCCAGCAGCTTGAGGGTTCAGGGTTTCTATGGCTACACCTTC. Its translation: CASSLRVQGFYGYTF.